A single sample is the source of the 14 T cell receptor beta chains below, sequenced in a study of T cells in Graves' hyperthyroidism and ophthalmopathy. TCR beta CDR3 regions were amplified from RNA transcripts. The primer set for the first-round RT-PCR of the TCR CDR3 was HTBI. TCRdb analysed the multiplex PCR reads with MiXCR anew, one entry per CDR3 protein. Among about 500,000 distinct CDR3 sequences listed, 15% to 20% were seen once. The sequencing input was blood. The origin of the receptors is a woman aged 25 to 39 with Graves' ophthalmopathy.

Ten or more counts support this clonotype. The V call is TRBV2, the J call TRBJ2-3; D not certain. Germline V gene data show CDR1 as SNHLY and CDR2 as FYNNEI. V was trimmed by 7 bases and J by 1 base, leaving 6 bases between them. The CDR3 totals 12 residues. CDR3 nucleotide sequence: TGTGCCAGCAAGGCAGGCACAGATACGCAGTATTTT. Protein sequence: CASKAGTDTQYF.

At least ten counts were recorded for this clonotype. The chain has TRBV12-3 or TRBV12-4 and TRBJ2-1; 7 bases are shared with TRBD2. The CDR3 runs 15 residues. V shed 2 bases, J shed 6 bases, and the junction held 7 bases outside the gene matches. CDR3 nucleotides: TGTGCCAGCAGTTTATCAGCGGGATTTGTCAATGAGCAGTTCTTC. Encoded protein: CASSLSAGFVNEQFF.

The CDR3 region is CASSFLVTDTQYF. CDR3 DNA: TGTGCCAGCAGTTTTTTGGTCACAGATACGCAGTATTTT. The V gene is TRBV27, the J gene TRBJ2-3; unclear D gene. Germline CDR1 MNHEY, CDR2 SMNVEV (reference sequence). The CDR3 has 13 amino acids. The V and J ends lost 3 bases and 2 bases respectively, with 6 bases between them.

This clonotype has a count of ten or more. V and J are TRBV11-2 and TRBJ2-3, with 8 positions matching TRBD1. The V gene end was trimmed by 5 bases and the J gene end by 5 bases; junction bases not matched to a gene: 6. This CDR3 has 14 residues. CDR1 is SGHAT, CDR2 FQNNGV, per germline. CDR3 DNA: TGTGCCAGCAGCACCGACAGGGGACAAGATACGCAGTATTTT. Its translation is CASSTDRGQDTQYF.

The V gene is TRBV6-2 or TRBV6-3, the J gene TRBJ2-6, with 8 bases lining up with TRBD1. Germline-derived CDR1 and CDR2 are MNHEY and SVGEGT. With 5 bases clipped from V and 3 bases from J, the junction kept 9 bases outside the gene matches. CDR3 length: 17 residues. The CDR3 bases are TGTGCCAGCAGTGGATACCGACAGGGGATTGGGGCCAACGTCCTGACTTTC. As protein: CASSGYRQGIGANVLTF.

The chain joins TRBV5-4 to TRBJ1-6; tentative D call: TRBD1 (6 bases). Germline lookup yields CDR1 SGHNT and CDR2 YYREEE (reference sequence). The CDR3 consists of 15 residues. V lost 4 bases, J lost 5 bases, and 13 bases lay in between. CDR3 in amino acids: CASSMDSFNNSPLHF. DNA for the CDR3: TGTGCCAGCAGCATGGACAGCTTCAATAATTCACCCCTCCACTTT.

This clonotype was recorded many times. V gene TRBV29-1 combines with J gene TRBJ2-3, with 10 bases fitting TRBD1. After removal of 4 bases from V and 3 bases from J, the junction contained 4 bases not matched to a gene. The CDR3 covers 14 residues. Germline CDR1 and CDR2: SQVTM and ANQGSEA. The CDR3 sequence is CSVGDRGRTDTQYF. Here the CDR3 DNA reads TGCAGCGTTGGCGACAGGGGGCGAACAGATACGCAGTATTTT.

Turning to this clonotype: One end of the junction fails to match germline, which may point to a read error. This rearrangement joins TRBV20-1 to TRBJ2-6, with 7 bases matching TRBD2. Germline loops: CDR1 DFQATT, CDR2 SNEGSKA (reference sequence). The CDR3 is 19 amino acids. CDR3 sequence reads: CSARPPWGGESSGTNVLTF. CDR3 DNA: TGCAGTGCTAGGCCCCCTTGGGGAGGGGAGAGCTCTGGGACCAACGTCCTGACTTTC.

This sequence joins TRBV6-1 and TRBJ2-2, with unresolved D. V was pared by 5 bases and J by 4 bases, with 11 bases between. This CDR3 contains 14 residues. Germline values: CDR1 MNHNS, CDR2 SASEGT. For the CDR3, the DNA is TGTGCCAGCAGTTCGGTCGACGTCACCGGGGAGCTGTTTTTT. Its protein product is CASSSVDVTGELFF.

This clonotype was recorded at least ten times. The chain combines TRBV28 with TRBJ2-1, with 9 nucleotides matching TRBD2. This CDR3 is built from 14 residues. Germline V lookup: CDR1 MDHEN, CDR2 SYDVKM. With 6 bases clipped from V and 5 bases from J, the junction kept 5 bases outside the gene matches. The CDR3 loop reads CASRARTSDNEQFF. As DNA, the CDR3 is TGTGCCAGCAGGGCCCGGACTAGCGACAATGAGCAGTTCTTC.

This clonotype was seen at least ten times. The genes are TRBV12-3 or TRBV12-4 and TRBJ2-7; perhaps TRBD2 as D (5 bases). The CDR3 is 13 amino acids. Trimming shortened V by 3 bases and J by 6 bases, and 12 bases separated the two germline ends. For the CDR3, the DNA is TGTGCCAGCAGTTTCGGTGAGGGTGGCGAGCAGTACTTC. It specifies CASSFGEGGEQYF.

In this sample, this clonotype turned up a few times. The gene calls are TRBV6-1 and TRBJ2-5; 8 bases agree with TRBD2. With 4 bases clipped from V and 1 base from J, the junction kept 5 bases outside the gene matches. The CDR3 length is 15 residues. Germline values: CDR1 MNHNS, CDR2 SASEGT. In nucleotides, the CDR3 is TGTGCCAGCAGTGGCGTAGCGGGGACCCAAGAGACCCAGTACTTC. Its protein product is CASSGVAGTQETQYF.

This clonotype was detected ten times or more. The chain combines TRBV5-8 with TRBJ2-5, with 7 bases matching TRBD1. The germline gives CDR1 SGHTS, CDR2 YDEGEE. The J segment lost 2 bases and the V segment lost 4 bases, leaving 8 bases of the junction unmatched. This CDR3 has 15 amino acids. CDR3 residues: CASSTPDRAQETQYF. CDR3 nucleotide sequence: TGTGCCAGCAGCACCCCCGACAGGGCGCAAGAGACCCAGTACTTC.

This clonotype was counted at least ten times. The chain has TRBV7-2 and TRBJ2-5, with 7 bases aligning to TRBD1. The germline V gene encodes CDR1 SGHTA and CDR2 FQGNSA. This CDR3 spans 14 amino acids. V shed 8 bases, J shed 2 bases, and the junction held 8 bases outside the gene matches. CDR3 amino acids: CASRRGTVQETQYF. CDR3 nucleotide sequence: TGTGCCAGCCGCCGAGGGACAGTACAAGAGACCCAGTACTTC.